This entry is about one T cell receptor beta chain. This entry comes from a study of T cell responses to AZD1222 COVID-19 vaccine. J gave up 9 bases and V 4 bases, and 12 bases lay outside the gene matches. CDR1 SEHNR and CDR2 FQNEAQ come from the germline V gene (reference sequence). This CDR3 comprises 16 residues. The protocol was immunoSEQ multiplex PCR, while the TCRdb copy is restricted to in-frame clones and leaves out a portion. Of over 110,000 clones in the sample, roughly 90% are singletons; the top ten hold 1.5% to 2%. The gene calls are TRBV7-9 and TRBJ1-6, with 7 bases matching TRBD1. The material sequenced was peripheral blood, taken 28 days after the second AZD1222 dose. This clonotype was sampled from an adult who received the AZD1222 COVID-19 vaccine. The CDR3: CASSSSQGPEGSPLHF. The CDR3 DNA reads as TGTGCCAGCAGCTCCTCACAGGGGCCCGAAGGTTCACCCCTCCACTTT. Full variable domain (missing parts from reference TRBV7-9 and TRBJ1-6): DTGVSQNPRHKITKRGQNVTFRCDPISEHNRLYWYRQTLGQGPEFLTYFQNEAQLEKSRLLSDRFSAERPKGSFSTLEIQRTEQGDSAMYLCASSSSQGPEGSPLHFGNGTRLTVT.